The 14 T cell receptor beta chains listed next were all sequenced from one sample in a study of glioma-infiltrating T cells. TCR alpha and beta CDR3 regions were amplified from RNA using iRepertoire nested multiplex PCR. Using its own MiXCR run on the multiplex PCR reads, TCRdb lists one record per CDR3 protein. The sample contains about 410,000 distinct CDR3 sequences, 41% of which appear only once. Sequencing used glioma tissue, nonneoplastic brain tissue, or PBMCs (not recorded which). The receptors originated from a human donor with low-grade glioma or glioblastoma, undergoing nonglioma brain surgery, or in good health (not recorded which).

This clonotype was picked up many times. The CDR3 bases are TGCAGTGCATCGAGACAGGGAGGTTCCTACGAGCAGTACTTC. The encoded protein is CSASRQGGSYEQYF. The J gene is TRBJ2-7, the V gene TRBV20-1, with D perhaps TRBD1 (7 bases). V shed 6 bases and J shed 1 base, with 16 bases lying between them. The CDR3 is made up of 14 amino acids. The V gene's germline CDR1 is DFQATT and CDR2 SNEGSKA (reference sequence).

The chain has TRBV20-1 and TRBJ2-2; D unresolved. Germline values: CDR1 DFQATT, CDR2 SNEGSKA (reference sequence). V lost 2 bases and J 0 bases, leaving 16 bases between the germline ends. The CDR3 runs to 17 residues. CDR3 sequence (DNA): TGCAGTGCTAGAAAGGATTTTGCGGTCGCGAACACCGGGGAGCTGTTTTTT. As protein: CSARKDFAVANTGELFF.

The chain is built from TRBV6-1 and TRBJ2-7; 8 bases align to TRBD1. The J segment lost 3 bases and the V segment lost 5 bases, leaving 6 bases of the junction unmatched. Germline V gives CDR1 MNHNS, CDR2 SASEGT. There are 14 residues in the CDR3. CDR3 residues: CASSWRTGRYEQYF. In DNA, the CDR3 is TGTGCCAGCAGTTGGAGGACAGGGCGCTACGAGCAGTACTTC.

This clonotype has more than one count but fewer than ten. The genes are TRBV7-3 and TRBJ2-1; 8 bases are a match to TRBD2. CDR3 length equals 16 residues. CDR1 SGHTA and CDR2 FQGTGA come from the germline V gene. J lost 5 bases, V lost 2 bases, and 8 bases had no gene match. The CDR3 reads CASSLGGTRVDNEQFF. The CDR3 DNA reads as TGTGCCAGCAGCTTAGGCGGGACTAGGGTAGACAATGAGCAGTTCTTC.

At least ten counts were recorded for this clonotype. This chain links TRBV25-1 with TRBJ2-1, with 10 bases fitting TRBD2. The CDR3 totals 15 residues. The J segment lost 4 bases and the V segment lost 6 bases, leaving 6 bases of the junction unmatched. Germline V gene data show CDR1 as MGHDK and CDR2 as SYGVNS. The CDR3 loop reads CASSRTSGVYNEQFF. Written as DNA, the CDR3 is TGTGCCAGCAGCCGGACTAGCGGCGTTTACAATGAGCAGTTCTTC.

Notes on this clonotype: This may be a read error: a much more frequent sequence differs by one nucleotide. The chain recombines TRBV6-5 with TRBJ2-3, with 9 bases lining up with TRBD1. This CDR3 has 18 residues. Germline CDR1 reads MNHEY; CDR2 reads SVGAGI. CDR3 nucleotide sequence: TGTGCCAGCAGTTATCCGAAACACAGGGGGCGAAACACAGATAAGCAGTATTTT. Translating gives CASSYPKHRGRNTDKQYF.

This clonotype was recorded at least ten times. CDR3 in DNA: TGTGCCAGCAGTTTGGTATTGGGTTTAGGATACGAGCAGTACTTC. Amino acids: CASSLVLGLGYEQYF. The chain joins TRBV27 to TRBJ2-7; D is unresolved. Per the germline V gene, CDR1 is MNHEY and CDR2 is SMNVEV (reference sequence). V lost 3 bases and J lost 4, with 16 bases in between. This CDR3 has 15 residues.

This chain connects TRBV20-1 to TRBJ1-5; D unresolved. V lost 7 bases and J lost 8, with 24 bases in between. The CDR3 runs to 15 residues. In germline, CDR1 is DFQATT, CDR2 SNEGSKA (reference sequence). The CDR3 region has the DNA TGCAGTGGGGCGACGGGCGATAGAAGGGATGAGCCCCAGCATTTT. It yields the protein CSGATGDRRDEPQHF.

The chain uses TRBV6-2 or TRBV6-3 and TRBJ2-7, with D perhaps TRBD1 or TRBD2 (5 bases each). From germline, CDR1 is MNHEY and CDR2 SVGEGT. The CDR3 covers 11 residues. The CDR3 protein is CVITRGREQYF. Here the CDR3 DNA reads TGTGTCATCACGAGGGGTAGGGAGCAGTACTTC.

V and J are TRBV4-1 and TRBJ2-7; tentative D call: TRBD2 (5 bases). Trimming pared 4 bases from V and 3 bases from J, leaving 13 bases between. This CDR3 has 14 amino acids. The germline gives CDR1 MGHRA, CDR2 YSYEKL. The CDR3 bases are TGCGCCAGCAGCCCGGGCCAGACTAACTACGAGCAGTACTTC. Translated: CASSPGQTNYEQYF.

The chain joins TRBV5-4 to TRBJ2-3; 7 nucleotides align to TRBD1. V trimming: 4 bases; J trimming: 4 bases; junction bases outside the gene matches: 9. The CDR3 consists of 15 residues. Looked up from germline, CDR1 is SGHNT and CDR2 is YYREEE (reference sequence). The CDR3 bases are TGTGCCAGCAGCCCGTGGAACGACAGGGCAGATACGCAGTATTTT. It is translated as CASSPWNDRADTQYF. Together with reference TRBV5-4 and TRBJ2-3, the CDR3 gives the full variable domain: ETGVTQSPTHLIKTRGQQVTLRCSSQSGHNTVSWYQQALGQGPQFIFQYYREEENGRGNFPPRFSGLQFPNYSSELNVNALELDDSALYLCASSPWNDRADTQYFGPGTRLTVL.

This clonotype was observed many times. The rearrangement uses TRBV25-1 and TRBJ1-5; D possibly corresponds to TRBD1 (5 bases). CDR3 length equals 13 residues. Per the germline V gene, CDR1 is MGHDK and CDR2 is SYGVNS. The V end was cut by 5 bases, the J end by 7 bases, with 12 bases between. The CDR3 nucleotides are TGTGCCAGCAGTAATGGGGGGAGGCAGCCCCAGCATTTT. Protein product: CASSNGGRQPQHF.

This clonotype showed up many times. The gene calls are TRBV6-1 and TRBJ2-7; possible D gene TRBD2, 5 bases. CDR3 length: 14 residues. Germline lookup yields CDR1 MNHNS and CDR2 SASEGT. Trimming removed 4 bases at V and 1 base at J, with 11 bases between. CDR3 DNA: TGTGCCAGCAGTGCTTTAGCGCCTTCCTACGAGCAGTACTTC. Translating it yields CASSALAPSYEQYF.

The chain couples TRBV20-1 to TRBJ1-1; D is uncertain. There are 12 residues in the CDR3. V lost 3 bases, J lost 4 bases, and 9 bases lay in between. Germline V gene lookup returns CDR1 DFQATT and CDR2 SNEGSKA (reference sequence). CDR3 loop: CSASRSSTEAFF. The CDR3 DNA is TGCAGTGCTAGCAGGAGTAGCACTGAAGCTTTCTTT.